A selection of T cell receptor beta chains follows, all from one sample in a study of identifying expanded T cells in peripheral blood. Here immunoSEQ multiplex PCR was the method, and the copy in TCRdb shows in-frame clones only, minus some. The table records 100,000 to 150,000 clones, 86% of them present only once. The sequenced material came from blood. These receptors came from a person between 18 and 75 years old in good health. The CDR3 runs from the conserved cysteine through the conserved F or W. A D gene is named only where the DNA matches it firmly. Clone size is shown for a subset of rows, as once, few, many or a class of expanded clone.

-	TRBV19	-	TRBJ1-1	TGTGCCAGTAGTATAGTTCGGGATGACACTGAAGCTTTCTTT	CASSIVRDDTEAFF
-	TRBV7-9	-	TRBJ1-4	TGTGCCAGCAGCTTACTTAATGAAAAACTGTTTTTT	CASSLLNEKLFF
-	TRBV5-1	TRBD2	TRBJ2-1	TGCGCCAGCAGCTTGTATCCTAGCGGCAATGAGCAGTTCTTC	CASSLYPSGNEQFF
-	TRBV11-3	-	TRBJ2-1	TGTGCCAGCAGCTTAGGGAACTACAATGAGCAGTTCTTC	CASSLGNYNEQFF
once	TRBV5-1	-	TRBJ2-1	TGCGCCAGCAGTGAACGGGAGTACAATGAGCAGTTCTTC	CASSEREYNEQFF
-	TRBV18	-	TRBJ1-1	TGTGCCAGCTCACCTTCGGACAAGAACACTGAAGCTTTCTTT	CASSPSDKNTEAFF
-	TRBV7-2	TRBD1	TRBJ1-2	TGTGCCAGCAGCTCGACAGGGAGCTATGGCTACACCTTC	CASSSTGSYGYTF
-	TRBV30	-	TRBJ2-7	TGTGCCTGGAGTGGAGGACCGCCGAAATACGAGCAGTACTTC	CAWSGGPPKYEQYF
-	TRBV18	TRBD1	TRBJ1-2	TGTGCCAGCTCACTAGGACAGGGCATTAACTATGGCTACACCTTC	CASSLGQGINYGYTF
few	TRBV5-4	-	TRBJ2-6	TGTGCCAGCAGCTTGTCTCAGGGGCCGCCCTCTGGGGCCAACGTCCTGACTTTC	CASSLSQGPPSGANVLTF
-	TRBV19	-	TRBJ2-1	TGTGCCAGTTCCGCGGCGAGCTCCTACAATGAGCAGTTCTTC	CASSAASSYNEQFF
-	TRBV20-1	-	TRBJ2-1	TGCAGTGCTGGTTCTCGGGGAGAGCAGTTCTTC	CSAGSRGEQFF
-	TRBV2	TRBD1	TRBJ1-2	TGTGCCACGCGGGACAGGGGGTATGACTATGGCTACACCTTC	CATRDRGYDYGYTF
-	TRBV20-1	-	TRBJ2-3	TGCAGTGCTAGGTGGACAGATACGCAGTATTTT	CSARWTDTQYF
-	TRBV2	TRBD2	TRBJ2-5	TGTGCCAGCAGCGCGGGACTAGCGGGAGTGGAGACCCAGTACTTC	CASSAGLAGVETQYF
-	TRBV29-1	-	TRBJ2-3	TGCAGCGGTAACGGGCCGCTCACAGATACGCAGTATTTT	CSGNGPLTDTQYF
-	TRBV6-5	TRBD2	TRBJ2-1	TGTGCCAGCAGTCAGAGCGGGGGGGCCCTGGGTGAGCAGTTCTTC	CASSQSGGALGEQFF
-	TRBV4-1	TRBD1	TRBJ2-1	TGCGCCAGCAGCGAGACAGGGGGCAGGTATGAGCAGTTCTTC	CASSETGGRYEQFF
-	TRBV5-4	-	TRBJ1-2	TGTGCCAGCAGCTCTCTACAGGGACGGGACGGCTACACCTTC	CASSSLQGRDGYTF
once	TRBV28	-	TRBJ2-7	TGTGCCGCTGCTAGCTCCTCCTACGAGCAGTACTTC	CAAASSSYEQYF
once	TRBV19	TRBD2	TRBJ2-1	TGTGCCAGTAGTATTCCTCCGGGGGGTATATATGAGCAGTTCTTC	CASSIPPGGIYEQFF
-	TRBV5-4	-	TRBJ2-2	TGTGCCAGCAGCGTAGAAGGTGGCTCGAACACCGGGGAGCTGTTTTTT	CASSVEGGSNTGELFF
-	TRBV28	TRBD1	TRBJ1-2	TGTGCCAGCAGCGAGGGACAGATCTACTATGGCTACACCTTC	CASSEGQIYYGYTF
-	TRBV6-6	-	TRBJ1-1	TGTGCCAGCAGTTACTCCTGGGAACCGAACACTGAAGCTTTCTTT	CASSYSWEPNTEAFF
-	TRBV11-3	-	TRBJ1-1	TGTGCCAGCAGTCCCCCGGGCGGGGGGGACGAAGAAGCTTTCTTT	CASSPPGGGDEEAFF
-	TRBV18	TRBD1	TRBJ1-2	TGTGCCAGCTCGATAACAGGGGACTATGGCTACACCTTC	CASSITGDYGYTF
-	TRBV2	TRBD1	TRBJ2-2	TGTGCCAGCAGCGCCGGGACAGCGAACACCGGGGAGCTGTTTTTT	CASSAGTANTGELFF
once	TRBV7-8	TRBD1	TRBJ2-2	TGTGCCAGCAGCTTAGTTACAGGGGACGGGGAGCTGTTTTTT	CASSLVTGDGELFF
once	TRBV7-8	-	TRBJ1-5	TGTGCCAGCAGCTCTCTAGGGGGCAATCAGCCCCAGCATTTT	CASSSLGGNQPQHF
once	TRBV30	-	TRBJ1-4	TGTGCCTGGAGTGTAGGGCAGGGAGGAGAAAAACTGTTTTTT	CAWSVGQGGEKLFF
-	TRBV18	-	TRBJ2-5	TGTGCCAGCTCACAAGAGACCCAGTACTTC	CASSQETQYF
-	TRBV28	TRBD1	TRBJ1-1	TGTGCCAGTTCTACCCCCGGGACAGGGGACCGTGAAGCTTTCTTT	CASSTPGTGDREAFF
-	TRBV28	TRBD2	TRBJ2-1	TGTGCCAGCAGTTCTCTAGCGGGATTTAACAATGAGCAGTTCTTC	CASSSLAGFNNEQFF
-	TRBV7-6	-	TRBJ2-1	TGTGCCAGCAGCCCTGGCACGGTAAATGAGCAGTTCTTC	CASSPGTVNEQFF
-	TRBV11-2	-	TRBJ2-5	TGTGCCAGCAGCATCCAAGAGACCCAGTACTTC	CASSIQETQYF
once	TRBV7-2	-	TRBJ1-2	TGTGCCAGCAGCTCGTACGGATCAGAGGGAGGCTACACCTTC	CASSSYGSEGGYTF
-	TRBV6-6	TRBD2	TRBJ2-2	TGTGCCACCACCAGGGCGGGAGAAACCGGGGAGCTGTTTTTT	CATTRAGETGELFF
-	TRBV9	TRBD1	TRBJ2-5	TGTGCCAGCAGCGTAGGGGCAGGGGGAGAGACCCAGTACTTC	CASSVGAGGETQYF
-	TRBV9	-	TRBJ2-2	TGTGCCAGCAGCCCTTATGGGGAACCTAGGGGTCGAGGCGGGGAGCTGTTTTTT	CASSPYGEPRGRGGELFF
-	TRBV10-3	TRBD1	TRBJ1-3	TGTGCCATCAGTGAAGGGAGGGACAGCGGAAGCTCTGGAAACACCATATATTTT	CAISEGRDSGSSGNTIYF
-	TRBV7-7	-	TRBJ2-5	TGTGCCAGCAGCTCCGGGACCCCGGGCGGGGAGACCCAGTACTTC	CASSSGTPGGETQYF
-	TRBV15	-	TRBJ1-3	TGTGCCACCAGCAGAGAGAGGAACTCTGGAAACACCATATATTTT	CATSRERNSGNTIYF
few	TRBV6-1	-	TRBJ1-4	TGTGCCAGCAGTGAGGCTGTCGGCAGCACGAATGAAAAACTGTTTTTT	CASSEAVGSTNEKLFF
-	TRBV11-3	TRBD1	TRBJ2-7	TGTGCCAGCAGCTTAGGGACAGGGGCAACCGAGCAGTACTTC	CASSLGTGATEQYF
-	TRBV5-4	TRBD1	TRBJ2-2	TGTGCCAGCAGCAGGAGGGACAGGGGGCTCGCCGGGGAGCTGTTTTTT	CASSRRDRGLAGELFF
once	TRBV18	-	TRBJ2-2	TGTGCCAGCTCACCACCGACAGGCGGTAACACCGGGGAGCTGTTTTTT	CASSPPTGGNTGELFF
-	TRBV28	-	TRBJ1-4	TGTGCCAGTATCAAACAGGCTACTAATGAAAAACTGTTTTTT	CASIKQATNEKLFF
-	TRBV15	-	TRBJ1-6	TGTGCCACCGGCCGGCAGGGTTCACCCCTCCACTTT	CATGRQGSPLHF